Below, 26 T cell receptor beta chains from the same sample are listed, as sequenced in a study of cytomegalovirus exposure and HLA in healthy donors. This PCR relied on a set of 60 Vbeta primers and 13 Jbeta primers. Profiling relied on immunoSEQ multiplex PCR, and the TCRdb table lists in-frame clones only, not all of them. The sample consists of about 130,000 clones, around 80% of them appearing once. The sample was PBMCs. The source is a man in his thirties or forties in good health.

This rearrangement joins TRBV7-6 to TRBJ2-7; TRBD1 might be the D (6 bases). V was shortened by 3 bases and J by 2 bases, with 11 bases between the two germline ends. Germline CDR1 and CDR2: SGHVS and FNYEAQ. This CDR3 region has 14 residues. CDR3 nucleotides: TGTGCCAGCAGCTTTGGGGACATACCCTACGAGCAGTACTTC. It codes for CASSFGDIPYEQYF.

As to this clone: Relative to the germline gene, one junction end is altered; a read error may explain this. V is TRBV7-9 and J is TRBJ2-7, with TRBD2 identical over 8 bases. In germline, CDR1 is SEHNR, CDR2 FQNEAQ (reference sequence). The CDR3 length is 17 residues. In DNA, the CDR3 is TGTTCCAGCAGCTCCGTCGGCACTAGCGGAGCCTCCTACGAGCAGTACTTC. As protein: CSSSSVGTSGASYEQYF. The variable domain in full, with the rest retrieved from reference TRBV7-9 and TRBJ2-7, is DTGVSQNPRHKITKRGQNVTFRCDPISEHNRLYWYRQTLGQGPEFLTYFQNEAQLEKSRLLSDRFSAERPKGSFSTLEIQRTEQGDSAMYLCSSSSVGTSGASYEQYFGPGTRLTVT.

The rearrangement links TRBV6-1 to TRBJ2-1; weak D call: TRBD2 (6 bases). Germline loops: CDR1 MNHNS, CDR2 SASEGT. The V end lost 5 bases, the J end lost 10 bases, and 15 bases lay between the germline ends. This CDR3 contains 13 residues. CDR3 sequence reads: CASSIQTSLEQFF. For the CDR3, the DNA is TGTGCCAGCAGTATTCAAACTAGCCTAGAGCAGTTCTTC.

This clone has just one count. J is TRBJ1-5 and V is TRBV10-3, with D possibly TRBD1 on 6 matching bases. The germline CDR1 and CDR2 sequences are ENHRY and SYGVKD. Trimming pared 8 bases from V and 4 bases from J, leaving 15 bases between. This CDR3 contains 14 residues. Written as DNA, the CDR3 is TGTGCCATCCGCTCAGGGGCGCCTAATCAGCCCCAGCATTTT. Translating it yields CAIRSGAPNQPQHF.

The rearrangement joins TRBV19 to TRBJ1-3, with 7 bases that match TRBD1. The V gene end was trimmed by 5 bases and the J gene end by 0 bases; junction bases not matched to a gene: 13. The CDR3 has 18 amino acids. Germline loops: CDR1 LNHDA, CDR2 SQIVND (reference sequence). This chain's CDR3 is CASSRAPGTATSGNTIYF. The CDR3 DNA reads as TGTGCCAGTAGTCGGGCCCCCGGGACAGCGACCTCTGGAAACACCATATATTTT.

The chain uses TRBV7-9 and TRBJ2-7; D is unclear. The CDR3 covers 12 residues. From germline, CDR1 is SEHNR and CDR2 FQNEAQ (reference sequence). The V end lost 5 bases, the J end lost 4 bases, and 9 bases lay between the germline ends. The CDR3 bases are TGTGCCAGCAGCCGTGACGGGTACGAGCAGTACTTC. As protein: CASSRDGYEQYF.

This clone was seen a single time. The chain joins TRBV19 to TRBJ2-7, with TRBD2 identical over 9 bases. The CDR3 has 15 residues. Germline assignment: CDR1 LNHDA and CDR2 SQIVND (reference sequence). V lost 4 bases, J lost 2 bases, and 6 bases stayed unmatched. The CDR3 DNA follows: TGTGCCAGTAGTACGGTAGCGGGAGTCGCCTACGAGCAGTACTTC. Its translation is CASSTVAGVAYEQYF.

The chain links TRBV6-1 to TRBJ1-2; 9 bases map to TRBD1. Germline V CDR1 and CDR2: MNHNS, SASEGT. The ends lost 6 bases at V and 2 bases at J; junction bases unmatched: 4. The CDR3 is made up of 14 amino acids. CDR3 in DNA: TGTGCCAGCAGCTGGGACAGGGAGAACTATGGCTACACCTTC. Its protein is CASSWDRENYGYTF.

The chain combines TRBV5-3 with TRBJ1-2; 10 bases map to TRBD1. TRBV5-3 is designated an ORF whose function remains uncertain. The trim removed 3 bases at V and 6 bases at J, leaving 11 bases unmatched. The CDR3 length is 16 residues. The CDR3 region has the DNA TGTGCCAGAAGCTGGTCCTCCGGGACAGGGGAGGATGGCTACACCTTC. This translates into CARSWSSGTGEDGYTF.

This clone was seen once. CDR3 DNA: TGTGCCAGCAGTTTCGGGAGTCGAGCGGGCGGATACAATGAGCAGTTCTTC. Protein sequence: CASSFGSRAGGYNEQFF. The chain combines TRBV28 with TRBJ2-1; D is perhaps TRBD2 (6 bases). This CDR3 region has 17 residues. Trimming took off 3 bases at V and 4 bases at J, with 19 bases between the two ends. Germline V gene lookup returns CDR1 MDHEN and CDR2 SYDVKM.

V is TRBV7-9 and J is TRBJ2-7, with 9 positions matching TRBD1. CDR3 size: 15 residues. CDR1 is SEHNR, CDR2 FQNEAQ, per germline (reference sequence). V trimming: 5 bases; J trimming: 3 bases; junction bases outside the gene matches: 8. CDR3 sequence: CASSPPTGGVYEQYF. The CDR3 nucleotides read TGTGCCAGCAGCCCGCCGACAGGGGGTGTCTACGAGCAGTACTTC. Full variable domain (outside the CDR3, taken from reference TRBV7-9 and TRBJ2-7): DTGVSQNPRHKITKRGQNVTFRCDPISEHNRLYWYRQTLGQGPEFLTYFQNEAQLEKSRLLSDRFSAERPKGSFSTLEIQRTEQGDSAMYLCASSPPTGGVYEQYFGPGTRLTVT.

The chain uses TRBV5-1 and TRBJ2-7, with TRBD1 identical over 9 bases. V trimming: 3 bases; J trimming: 2 bases; junction bases outside the gene matches: 6. There are 15 residues in the CDR3. Germline loops: CDR1 SGHRS, CDR2 YFSETQ. The CDR3 sequence: CASSSGQGRTYEQYF. In nucleotides, the CDR3 is TGCGCCAGCAGCTCTGGACAGGGGAGGACCTACGAGCAGTACTTC. The whole variable domain, remainder taken from reference TRBV5-1 and TRBJ2-7, is KAGVTQTPRYLIKTRGQQVTLSCSPISGHRSVSWYQQTPGQGLQFLFEYFSETQRNKGNFPGRFSGRQFSNSRSEMNVSTLELGDSALYLCASSSGQGRTYEQYFGPGTRLTVT.

The chain combines TRBV6-5 with TRBJ2-7, with unresolved D. Germline V CDR1 and CDR2: MNHEY, SVGAGI. With 5 bases removed from V and 1 base from J, the gap between germline ends came to 12 bases. The CDR3 totals 14 residues. CDR3 sequence: CASSEVQESYEQYF. CDR3 bases: TGTGCCAGCAGTGAAGTCCAGGAATCCTACGAGCAGTACTTC.

A few counts support this clone. The chain joins TRBV11-2 to TRBJ2-3; a weak D match, TRBD2 (6 bases). Trimming cost V 3 bases and J 0 bases, with 10 bases left between them. The CDR3 extends over 15 amino acids. Per the germline V gene, CDR1 is SGHAT and CDR2 is FQNNGV. In DNA form, the CDR3 reads TGTGCCAGCAGCTTCGGGCGGGGCAGCACAGATACGCAGTATTTT. It encodes CASSFGRGSTDTQYF.

Concerning this clone: Other DNA sequences within the sample encode an identical CDR3. V and J are TRBV19 and TRBJ2-1; 8 bases agree with TRBD2. The ends lost 3 bases at V and 4 bases at J; junction bases unmatched: 5. The germline V gene has CDR1 LNHDA and CDR2 SQIVND (reference sequence). The CDR3 contains 15 residues. In nucleotides, the CDR3 is TGTGCCAGTAGTATGATACTAGCGGATTACAATGAGCAGTTCTTC. It translates to CASSMILADYNEQFF.

V is TRBV6-5 and J is TRBJ2-1; D might be TRBD2 (6 bases). This CDR3 spans 14 amino acids. The germline V gene encodes CDR1 MNHEY and CDR2 SVGAGI. V lost 2 bases, J lost 12 bases, and 17 bases lay in between. Here the CDR3 reads CASSYPSAVGGQFF. The CDR3 region has the DNA TGTGCCAGCAGTTACCCCTCTGCTGTGGGAGGGCAGTTCTTC.

The rearrangement joins TRBV6-1 to TRBJ1-1; tentatively, D is TRBD1 (5 bases). CDR1 and CDR2 from the germline V gene are MNHNS and SASEGT. This CDR3 is built from 15 residues. The germline V and J ends were trimmed by 0 bases and 1 base, with 9 bases remaining between them. CDR3 nucleotides: TGTGCCAGCAGTGAAGCACACACAGGGAACACTGAAGCTTTCTTT. Protein sequence: CASSEAHTGNTEAFF.

This clone was counted between two and nine times. A read error may account for a junction end that differs from germline. CDR3 DNA: TGTTCCAGCAGGTCCACATCCGGGTCCTACGAGCAGTACTTC. Protein product: CSSRSTSGSYEQYF. V usage is TRBV7-9 and J usage is TRBJ2-7; D gene uncertain. In germline, CDR1 is SEHNR, CDR2 FQNEAQ (reference sequence). The length of the CDR3 is 14 residues.

This clone was detected only once. This chain uses TRBV6-5 with TRBJ1-1; D uncertain. CDR3 size: 15 residues. V shed 6 bases and J shed 3 bases, with 17 bases lying between them. From germline, CDR1 is MNHEY and CDR2 SVGAGI. This CDR3 is CASSHLGRMDTEAFF. In nucleotides, the CDR3 is TGTGCCAGCAGCCATCTCGGGAGGATGGACACTGAAGCTTTCTTT.

J is TRBJ2-5 and V is TRBV28; 7 bases map to TRBD2. Germline V gene data show CDR1 as MDHEN and CDR2 as SYDVKM. The length of the CDR3 is 14 residues. V trimming: 6 bases; J trimming: 1 base; junction bases outside the gene matches: 5. As DNA, the CDR3 is TGTGCCAGCAGAGGTGCGGGAGTCCAAGAGACCCAGTACTTC. Encoded protein: CASRGAGVQETQYF.

The genes are TRBV7-2 and TRBJ1-2, with 9 bases matching TRBD1. After removal of 5 bases from V and 4 bases from J, the junction contained 8 bases not matched to a gene. In germline, CDR1 is SGHTA, CDR2 FQGNSA. This CDR3 has 15 residues. CDR3 sequence (DNA): TGTGCCAGCAGCCCCCGACAGGGGGTAGGCTATGGCTACACCTTC. Amino acid sequence: CASSPRQGVGYGYTF.

The chain uses TRBV5-1 and TRBJ2-3; D is undetermined. V lost 0 bases and J 1 base, leaving 3 bases between the germline ends. This CDR3 comprises 13 residues. Germline lookup yields CDR1 SGHRS and CDR2 YFSETQ. The CDR3 sequence: CASSLAGTDTQYF. CDR3 nucleotides: TGCGCCAGCAGCTTGGCTGGCACAGATACGCAGTATTTT.

This clone occurred a few times. The V call is TRBV7-2, the J call TRBJ2-6; D call uncertain. CDR1 is SGHTA, CDR2 FQGNSA, per germline. The V and J ends lost 0 bases and 1 base respectively, with 4 bases between them. The CDR3 totals 15 residues. The CDR3 nucleotides are TGTGCCAGCAGCTTAGCACAGTCTGGGGCCAACGTCCTGACTTTC. Protein sequence: CASSLAQSGANVLTF.

This sequence joins TRBV29-1 and TRBJ2-3, with 8 bases lining up with TRBD2. Looked up from germline, CDR1 is SQVTM and CDR2 is ANQGSEA. J lost 5 bases, V lost 7 bases, and 14 bases had no gene match. The CDR3 is 15 amino acids. CDR3 protein: CSAPGVAGPIDTQYF. In DNA form, the CDR3 reads TGCAGCGCGCCCGGGGTAGCGGGGCCAATAGATACGCAGTATTTT.

This clone was seen a single time. This chain connects TRBV19 to TRBJ1-5; no reliable D call. The CDR3 is 15 amino acids. The V gene's germline CDR1 is LNHDA and CDR2 SQIVND (reference sequence). V lost 4 bases, J lost 6 bases, and 16 bases lay in between. Written as DNA, the CDR3 is TGTGCCAGTAGTACCATTAGGCCGGGAGGTCAGCCCCAGCATTTT. This codes for CASSTIRPGGQPQHF.

The chain employs TRBV19 and TRBJ2-7, with 9 nucleotides matching TRBD2. The germline CDR1 and CDR2 sequences are LNHDA and SQIVND (reference sequence). Trimming cost V 5 bases and J 2 bases; bases outside gene matches: 22. The CDR3 loop spans 20 amino acids. As DNA, the CDR3 is TGTGCCAGTAGTCTCCGGTCGGCGCGGGAGGGCCGGATAGGGCCCTACGAGCAGTACTTC. Amino acid sequence: CASSLRSAREGRIGPYEQYF.